Listed here are 2 T cell receptor beta chains from one sample, sequenced in a study of lymphopenia after photon versus proton radiotherapy. TCRdb's table, derived via immunoSEQ multiplex PCR, lists solely in-frame clones and lacks some. Found here are 6,500 to 8,500 clones, about 92% of them singletons; the top ten hold around 1.6%. Specimen: peripheral blood, collected from a patient treated with photon-based radiotherapy. These TCRs come from a woman aged 45-65 years with cholangiocarcinoma.

This chain links TRBV7-2 with TRBJ2-5; D gene ambiguous. Germline V gene sequence: CDR1 SGHTA, CDR2 FQGNSA. This CDR3 is built from 14 residues. V lost 4 bases to trimming and J lost 10 bases, with 19 bases between them. CDR3 protein: CASSSGRSPLDQYF. CDR3 coding DNA: TGTGCCAGCAGCTCTGGCAGGTCCCCTCTGGACCAGTACTTC.

V and J are TRBV6-5 and TRBJ1-6; no definite D call. Trimming removed 0 bases at V and 6 bases at J, with 12 bases between. The CDR3 has 16 residues. Looked up from germline, CDR1 is MNHEY and CDR2 is SVGAGI. Here the CDR3 DNA reads TGTGCCAGCAGTTACTCGAACACAGTCCGTAATTCACCCCTCCACTTT. This translates into CASSYSNTVRNSPLHF.